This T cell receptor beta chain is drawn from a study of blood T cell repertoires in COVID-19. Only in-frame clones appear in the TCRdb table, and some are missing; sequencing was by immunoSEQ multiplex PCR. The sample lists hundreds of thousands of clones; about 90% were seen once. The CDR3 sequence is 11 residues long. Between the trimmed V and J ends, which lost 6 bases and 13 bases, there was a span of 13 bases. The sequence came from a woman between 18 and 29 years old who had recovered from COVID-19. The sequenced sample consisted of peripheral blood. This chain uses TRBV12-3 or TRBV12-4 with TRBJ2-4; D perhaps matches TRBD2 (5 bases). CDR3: CASSSRAGQYF. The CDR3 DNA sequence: TGTGCCAGCAGCTCGCGGGCGGGCCAGTACTTC.